These T cell receptor beta chains were read from a single sample in a study of T cell repertoires in cytomegalovirus infection. These TCRs' antigens remain unknown. TCRdb ran MiXCR on the reads and lists one entry per CDR3 protein. The sample consists of approximately 730,000 distinct CDR3 sequences, 33% of them appearing once. Sequencing was performed on cultured PBMCs, taken from culture after CMV antigen stimulation. Receptors originate from a human donor in good health (CMV status not recorded). Some clones in this sample may be carry-over from other donors' samples. Each CDR3 is given with its conserved first and last residue. The D gene is left open where the match is weak. For some rows the clone size is stated as once, few or many, or as a class when expanded; others skip it.

TRBJ2-1,once,TRBD1,TRBV20-1,CSARDPGQGSYNEQFF,TGCAGTGCTAGAGACCCGGGACAGGGGTCCTACAATGAGCAGTTCTTC
TRBJ1-1,-,-,TRBV10-3,CAISESIAGTDTEAFF,TGTGCCATCAGTGAGTCGATAGCGGGGACGGACACTGAAGCTTTCTTT
TRBJ2-5,many,-,TRBV7-8,CASIDRTHHETQYF,TGTGCCAGCATCGACAGAACACACCATGAGACCCAGTACTTC
TRBJ2-5,few,TRBD2,TRBV7-6,CASSLTSGAAGETQYF,TGTGCCAGCAGCTTAACTAGCGGGGCCGCGGGGGAGACCCAGTACTTC
TRBJ2-3,few,TRBD2,TRBV7-2,CASSKRLARTDTQYF,TGTGCCAGCAGCAAAAGACTAGCGCGAACAGATACGCAGTATTTT
TRBJ2-2,-,-,TRBV27,CASSPTTGYTGELFF,TGTGCCAGCAGCCCAACTACAGGGTATACCGGGGAGCTGTTTTTT
TRBJ1-3,-,-,TRBV7-9,CASSLPPGNTIYF,TGTGCCAGCAGCTTACCCCCTGGAAACACCATATATTTT
TRBJ2-5,-,-,TRBV12-3/TRBV12-4,CASSPSPNQETQYF,TGTGCCAGCAGTCCATCCCCAAACCAAGAGACCCAGTACTTC
TRBJ2-5,-,TRBD1,TRBV20-1,CSALQGAGETQYF,TGCAGTGCTCTACAGGGGGCTGGGGAGACCCAGTACTTC
TRBJ1-2,many,-,TRBV12-3/TRBV12-4,CASSFGRYGYTF,TGTGCCAGCAGTTTCGGACGCTATGGCTACACCTTC
TRBJ2-3,-,-,TRBV5-5,CASSLDHSGSSQYF,TGTGCCAGCAGCTTGGATCACTCCGGGTCGTCGCAGTATTTT
TRBJ1-2,few,-,TRBV12-5,CASGLPPTGFSGYTF,TGTGCTAGTGGTTTGCCGCCGACAGGTTTCAGCGGCTACACCTTC
TRBJ1-5,few,-,TRBV28,CASRPHWGVNDQPQHF,TGTGCCAGCAGGCCCCATTGGGGGGTAAACGATCAGCCCCAGCATTTT
TRBJ1-5,many,-,TRBV7-2,CASSFGRQASNQPQHF,TGTGCCAGCAGCTTCGGAAGACAGGCTAGCAATCAGCCCCAGCATTTT
TRBJ1-5,few,-,TRBV19,CASTGDHQPQHF,TGTGCCAGTACAGGGGATCATCAGCCCCAGCATTTT
TRBJ1-6,few,-,TRBV6-6,CASSYPPGGANSPLHF,TGTGCCAGCAGTTACCCGCCGGGGGGCGCGAATTCACCCCTCCACTTT
TRBJ2-5,few,-,TRBV7-8,CASSPRDNQETQYF,TGTGCCAGCAGCCCACGGGACAACCAAGAGACCCAGTACTTC
TRBJ1-2,-,-,TRBV20-1,CATRTTQDGASYGYTF,TGCGCTACTAGAACGACACAGGACGGAGCTAGCTATGGCTACACCTTC
TRBJ1-2,few,TRBD1,TRBV5-5,CASSLGTGHYGYTF,TGTGCCAGCAGCTTGGGGACAGGGCACTATGGCTACACCTTC
TRBJ1-2,many,TRBD1,TRBV7-8,CASSWDRGDYTF,TGTGCCAGCAGCTGGGACAGGGGGGACTACACCTTC
TRBJ2-7,few,TRBD1,TRBV19,CASSRQGPYEQYF,TGTGCCAGCAGTCGACAGGGACCCTACGAGCAGTACTTC
TRBJ2-3,-,-,TRBV6-8,CASSFQGPHTDTQYF,TGTGCCAGCAGTTTTCAGGGGCCGCACACAGATACGCAGTATTTT
TRBJ2-1,-,-,TRBV27,CASNHRGWDEQFF,TGTGCCAGCAACCATCGGGGCTGGGATGAGCAGTTCTTC
TRBJ2-2,-,TRBD2,TRBV6-6,CASSSGGFTGELFF,TGTGCCAGCAGTAGCGGGGGGTTCACCGGGGAGCTGTTTTTT
TRBJ2-7,few,-,TRBV10-3,CAIQRDYEQYF,TGTGCCATCCAAAGGGACTACGAGCAGTACTTC
TRBJ2-1,-,TRBD2,TRBV5-5,CASSLGAGGPPSYNEQFF,TGTGCCAGCAGCTTGGGAGCGGGAGGGCCCCCCTCCTACAATGAGCAGTTCTTC
TRBJ2-7,few,-,TRBV4-1,CASSQVISESEQYF,TGCGCCAGCAGCCAAGTCATTTCGGAATCAGAGCAGTACTTC
TRBJ1-2,few,-,TRBV18,CASSPNVEVDYGYTF,TGTGCCAGCTCACCAAACGTGGAGGTAGACTATGGCTACACCTTC
TRBJ1-6,few,-,TRBV7-2,CASSPRPVNSPLHF,TGTGCCAGCAGCCCCCGGCCCGTTAATTCACCCCTCCACTTT
TRBJ2-1,few,-,TRBV29-1,CSVSGTVIGNEQFF,TGCAGCGTATCCGGGACCGTAATCGGCAATGAGCAGTTCTTC
TRBJ2-7,-,TRBD2,TRBV19,CASSIRGEGGEEQYF,TGTGCCAGTAGTATCCGAGGGGAGGGAGGCGAGGAGCAGTACTTC
TRBJ1-2,few,TRBD1,TRBV10-3,CAISEWGPGQARSGYTF,TGTGCCATCAGTGAGTGGGGACCGGGACAGGCACGTTCCGGCTACACCTTC
TRBJ2-6,-,-,TRBV28,CASSLWGGSSSGANVLTF,TGTGCCAGCAGTTTATGGGGCGGCAGCAGCTCTGGGGCCAACGTCCTGACTTTC
TRBJ1-4,-,TRBD1,TRBV5-4,CASSLTGASEKLFF,TGTGCCAGCAGCCTGACAGGGGCCTCGGAAAAACTGTTTTTT
TRBJ2-2,-,-,TRBV27,CASNRGAGELFF,TGTGCCAGCAATCGGGGTGCCGGGGAGCTGTTTTTT
TRBJ2-7,few,TRBD2,TRBV7-9,CASSSTSGAWQQYF,TGTGCCAGCAGCTCGACTAGCGGGGCTTGGCAGCAGTACTTC